The rows below give T cell receptor beta chains drawn from one sample of a study of cytomegalovirus exposure and HLA in healthy donors. Sequencing used immunoSEQ multiplex PCR; TCRdb keeps in-frame clones, though not all of them. The sample has more than 100,000 clones, less than 85% seen once. Sequencing used PBMCs. These receptors were collected from a woman aged 40 to 50 in good health and CMV-seronegative. Each CDR3 is given with its conserved first and last residue. The order of the fields is CDR3 DNA, CDR3 protein, V gene, clone size, D gene, J gene. The D gene is left open where the match is weak. Clone sizes are given selectively: once, few, many, or a class where the clone is expanded.

DNA: TGTGCCAGCAGCGTGGGACAGCCGGGAAGAAACAATGAGCAGTTCTTC; CDR3: CASSVGQPGRNNEQFF; V: TRBV7-7; size: -; D: TRBD1; J: TRBJ2-1
DNA: TGCGCCAGCAGCTTGGAGCCGGCTAACTATGGCTACACCTTC; CDR3: CASSLEPANYGYTF; V: TRBV5-1; size: -; D: -; J: TRBJ1-2
DNA: TGTGCCAGCTCACCCTCGGCGGAAACTGAAGCTTTCTTT; CDR3: CASSPSAETEAFF; V: TRBV18; size: many; D: -; J: TRBJ1-1
DNA: TGTGCCAGCAGCCTAGCGGGGCAGCGGGGATCCTACAATGAGCAGTTCTTC; CDR3: CASSLAGQRGSYNEQFF; V: TRBV13; size: -; D: TRBD2; J: TRBJ2-1
DNA: TGCGCCAGCAGCCAACGCTTGGGAAGCGGGGCTGGGGCCAACGTCCTGACTTTC; CDR3: CASSQRLGSGAGANVLTF; V: TRBV4-3; size: -; D: TRBD2; J: TRBJ2-6
DNA: TGTGCCAGCAGTCAGAACAGGGGGCTGAGCACAGATACGCAGTATTTT; CDR3: CASSQNRGLSTDTQYF; V: TRBV27; size: -; D: TRBD1; J: TRBJ2-3
DNA: TGTGCCAGCGGAGATATGCCGGAGACCCAGTACTTC; CDR3: CASGDMPETQYF; V: TRBV5-6; size: -; D: -; J: TRBJ2-5
DNA: TGTGCCAGCAGTAAGGCGGCAGGGGGCAGTGGGGAGACCCAGTACTTC; CDR3: CASSKAAGGSGETQYF; V: TRBV5-4; size: -; D: TRBD1; J: TRBJ2-5
DNA: TGTGCCAGCAGTGAGACGGCCGGAACACTATTTACCACCGGGGAGCTGTTTTTT; CDR3: CASSETAGTLFTTGELFF; V: TRBV6-1; size: -; D: -; J: TRBJ2-2
DNA: TGTGCTAGTGGTTTGTTGGGGGGGGAAGAAAAACTGTTTTTT; CDR3: CASGLLGGEEKLFF; V: TRBV12-5; size: -; D: -; J: TRBJ1-4
DNA: TGTGCCAGCTACGCCGCCACTAGCGGGGGGTACAATGAGCAGTTCTTC; CDR3: CASYAATSGGYNEQFF; V: TRBV2; size: medium-sized; D: TRBD2; J: TRBJ2-1
DNA: TGTGCCAGCAGCGTTGCAGAAGAGACCCAGTACTTC; CDR3: CASSVAEETQYF; V: TRBV9; size: -; D: -; J: TRBJ2-5
DNA: TGTGCCAGCGGTTCGGAGAGCGCTTTTCAGCCCCAGCATTTT; CDR3: CASGSESAFQPQHF; V: TRBV6-1; size: -; D: -; J: TRBJ1-5
DNA: TGTGCCAGTAGTCCAACAGGGGGCAATCAGCCCCAGCATTTT; CDR3: CASSPTGGNQPQHF; V: TRBV19; size: -; D: TRBD1; J: TRBJ1-5
DNA: TGTGCCAGCAGCCCTCCAGGCCACAACCGCGACTATGGCTACACCTTC; CDR3: CASSPPGHNRDYGYTF; V: TRBV4-2; size: -; D: -; J: TRBJ1-2
DNA: TGTGCCAGAAGCATCCCGGAATGTAGCGGGGAGTACAATGAGCAGTTCTTC; CDR3: CARSIPECSGEYNEQFF; V: TRBV7-5; size: -; D: -; J: TRBJ2-1
DNA: TGTGCCAGCTCACCGATCCAGGTTAAGCAGGGGAATGAGCAGTTCTTC; CDR3: CASSPIQVKQGNEQFF; V: TRBV18; size: -; D: -; J: TRBJ2-1
DNA: TGTGCCAGCAGCTTAGGAAGCGGAGGGGAGACCCAGTACTTC; CDR3: CASSLGSGGETQYF; V: TRBV11-3; size: -; D: -; J: TRBJ2-5
DNA: TGTGCCAGCAGCCGGCCCGAGGGCACAGATACGCAGTATTTT; CDR3: CASSRPEGTDTQYF; V: TRBV5-4; size: -; D: -; J: TRBJ2-3
DNA: TGTGCCAGCAGTTTATCGGCAGGGCAGGGTGAAAAACTGTTTTTT; CDR3: CASSLSAGQGEKLFF; V: TRBV28; size: -; D: -; J: TRBJ1-4
DNA: TGTGCCAGCACAGGGGGCTATGGCTACACCTTC; CDR3: CASTGGYGYTF; V: TRBV6-5; size: -; D: TRBD1; J: TRBJ1-2
DNA: TGTGCCAGCAGCTTAGGACAGGGGACCTACGAGCAGTACTTC; CDR3: CASSLGQGTYEQYF; V: TRBV7-9; size: -; D: TRBD1; J: TRBJ2-7
DNA: TGTGCCAGCAGTGAATGGGCAGAGAGCACAGATACGCAGTATTTT; CDR3: CASSEWAESTDTQYF; V: TRBV6-1; size: -; D: -; J: TRBJ2-3
DNA: TGTGCCAGCAGCTTACTACAGGGAGGCACAGATACGCAGTATTTT; CDR3: CASSLLQGGTDTQYF; V: TRBV7-9; size: once; D: -; J: TRBJ2-3
DNA: TGTGCCAGCAGCCAAGAGATTATCGGGAGCACTGAAGCTTTCTTT; CDR3: CASSQEIIGSTEAFF; V: TRBV4-2; size: -; D: -; J: TRBJ1-1
DNA: TGTGCCAGCAGCCGTAGCGTGAGGACAGATACGCAGTATTTT; CDR3: CASSRSVRTDTQYF; V: TRBV11-1; size: -; D: -; J: TRBJ2-3
DNA: TGTGCCAGCAGCTTAGATTCGCGTTGGCAGCCCCAGCATTTT; CDR3: CASSLDSRWQPQHF; V: TRBV7-2; size: -; D: -; J: TRBJ1-5
DNA: TGTGCCAGAAGCTATTGGCAGTATGGCAATCAGCCCCAGCATTTT; CDR3: CARSYWQYGNQPQHF; V: TRBV5-3; size: once; D: -; J: TRBJ1-5
DNA: TGCAGCGTAAACAGGGGCCCCGCAGAGGCTTTCTTT; CDR3: CSVNRGPAEAFF; V: TRBV29-1; size: -; D: TRBD1; J: TRBJ1-1
DNA: TGTGCCAGCAGCGTAGGGGGGGGATCCACTGAAGCTTTCTTT; CDR3: CASSVGGGSTEAFF; V: TRBV9; size: -; D: -; J: TRBJ1-1
DNA: TGCGCCAGCAGCCATGATACTAGACGGGTTAACTATGGCTACACCTTC; CDR3: CASSHDTRRVNYGYTF; V: TRBV4-3; size: -; D: -; J: TRBJ1-2
DNA: TGTGCCAGCAGTTCCGGGACAGCGAACACCGGGGAGCTGTTTTTT; CDR3: CASSSGTANTGELFF; V: TRBV6-1; size: -; D: TRBD1; J: TRBJ2-2
DNA: TGCGCCAGCGGATTGACTAGCGGGAGGGCCCCAGAGCAGTTCTTC; CDR3: CASGLTSGRAPEQFF; V: TRBV5-1; size: -; D: TRBD2; J: TRBJ2-1
DNA: TGTGCCAGCTCACCTTCTAGGGGGTTTGATACGCAGTATTTT; CDR3: CASSPSRGFDTQYF; V: TRBV18; size: once; D: -; J: TRBJ2-3
DNA: TGCGCCAGCAGCATCCGGGACAGGGGGGACAATGAGCAGTTCTTC; CDR3: CASSIRDRGDNEQFF; V: TRBV5-1; size: -; D: TRBD1; J: TRBJ2-1
DNA: TGTGCCAGCAGCCAAACAGGGGCTGGGGCCAACGTCCTGACTTTC; CDR3: CASSQTGAGANVLTF; V: TRBV4-2; size: once; D: TRBD1; J: TRBJ2-6
DNA: TGTGCCATCAAATCAGGGATCCCTTCCTCCGGGGCCAACGTCCTGACTTTC; CDR3: CAIKSGIPSSGANVLTF; V: TRBV10-3; size: -; D: -; J: TRBJ2-6
DNA: TGCAGCGTTGTTGGAGAGAAGATGGGAGCTTTCTTT; CDR3: CSVVGEKMGAFF; V: TRBV29-1; size: -; D: -; J: TRBJ1-1
DNA: TGTGCCAGCAGCGGGAGCCGGGCTTCTGGCACCGGGGAGCTGTTTTTT; CDR3: CASSGSRASGTGELFF; V: TRBV7-3; size: -; D: -; J: TRBJ2-2
DNA: TGCGCCAGCAGCAGCGAAAGCACAGATACGCAGTATTTT; CDR3: CASSSESTDTQYF; V: TRBV5-1; size: -; D: -; J: TRBJ2-3
DNA: TGTGCCAGCAGCTCAGGGTCAGGTAGCTCCTACGAGCAGTACTTC; CDR3: CASSSGSGSSYEQYF; V: TRBV6-1; size: few; D: -; J: TRBJ2-7
DNA: TGCAGCGTTGCAGCTAGTCTAAAGTTCTTC; CDR3: CSVAASLKFF; V: TRBV29-1; size: -; D: -; J: TRBJ2-1
DNA: TGTGCCAGCAGCTCCAAGAACACCGGGGAGCTGTTTTTT; CDR3: CASSSKNTGELFF; V: TRBV5-6; size: few; D: -; J: TRBJ2-2
DNA: TGTGCCAGCAGCTTAGTTTGGAGTGCAAACAATGAGCAGTTCTTC; CDR3: CASSLVWSANNEQFF; V: TRBV7-9; size: -; D: -; J: TRBJ2-1
DNA: TGTGCCAGCAGCTCGGGACTAGCGGGCCATTTCCAAGAGACCCAGTACTTC; CDR3: CASSSGLAGHFQETQYF; V: TRBV7-8; size: -; D: TRBD2; J: TRBJ2-5
DNA: TGCGCCAGCAGCTTGGCCGCTGGACTCACAGATACGCAGTATTTT; CDR3: CASSLAAGLTDTQYF; V: TRBV5-1; size: -; D: -; J: TRBJ2-3
DNA: TGTGCCAGCAGCTTAGAAGGGGGATCCTACGAGCAGTACTTC; CDR3: CASSLEGGSYEQYF; V: TRBV7-9; size: -; D: -; J: TRBJ2-7
DNA: TGTGCCAGCAGTGAATCCCCCCGCGGTCTTCGAGTTAACAATGAGCAGTTCTTC; CDR3: CASSESPRGLRVNNEQFF; V: TRBV25-1; size: -; D: -; J: TRBJ2-1
DNA: TGTGCCAGCAGCTCCTTGGACAAGGGCGTAGGTCAGCCCCAGCATTTT; CDR3: CASSSLDKGVGQPQHF; V: TRBV7-9; size: -; D: -; J: TRBJ1-5
DNA: TGTGCCTGGAGTGTAAGACTAGCGGGTGAGCAGTACTTC; CDR3: CAWSVRLAGEQYF; V: TRBV30; size: -; D: TRBD2; J: TRBJ2-7
DNA: TGTGCCAGCAGCGAGGGGATCGGGGGAGCAAAAGAGACCCAGTACTTC; CDR3: CASSEGIGGAKETQYF; V: TRBV9; size: -; D: -; J: TRBJ2-5
DNA: TGTGCCAGCAGCGCAGACAGGGGGGGCGAAAAACTGTTTTTT; CDR3: CASSADRGGEKLFF; V: TRBV9; size: -; D: TRBD1; J: TRBJ1-4
DNA: TGTGCCAGCAGCCAAGGGCCAGACAGGGGTCTTGGCTACACCTTC; CDR3: CASSQGPDRGLGYTF; V: TRBV4-2; size: -; D: TRBD1; J: TRBJ1-2
DNA: TGTGCCAGTGCGGGACAGGGGTCCTACGAGCAGTACTTC; CDR3: CASAGQGSYEQYF; V: TRBV19; size: -; D: TRBD1; J: TRBJ2-7
DNA: TGCGCCAGCAGCTTGGAACAGAATCAGCCCCAGCATTTT; CDR3: CASSLEQNQPQHF; V: TRBV5-1; size: -; D: -; J: TRBJ1-5
DNA: TGTGCCAGCAGCTTAACTCCTAGCGGGGCAATAGATACGCAGTATTTT; CDR3: CASSLTPSGAIDTQYF; V: TRBV7-3; size: -; D: TRBD2; J: TRBJ2-3
DNA: TGTGCCAGCAGTACCTCCAGGACTGGCGTCTCCAATGAGCAGTTCTTC; CDR3: CASSTSRTGVSNEQFF; V: TRBV4-2; size: -; D: -; J: TRBJ2-1